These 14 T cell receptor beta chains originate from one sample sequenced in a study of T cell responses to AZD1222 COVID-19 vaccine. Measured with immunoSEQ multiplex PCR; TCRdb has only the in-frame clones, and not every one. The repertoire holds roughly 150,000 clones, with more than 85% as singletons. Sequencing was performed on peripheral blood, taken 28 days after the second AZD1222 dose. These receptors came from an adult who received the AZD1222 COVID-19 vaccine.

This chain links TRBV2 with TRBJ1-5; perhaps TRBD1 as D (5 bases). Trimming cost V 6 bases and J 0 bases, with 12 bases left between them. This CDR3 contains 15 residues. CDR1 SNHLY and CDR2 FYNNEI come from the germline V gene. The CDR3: CASRAREHSNQPQHF. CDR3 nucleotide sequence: TGTGCCAGCAGGGCCAGGGAACATAGCAATCAGCCCCAGCATTTT.

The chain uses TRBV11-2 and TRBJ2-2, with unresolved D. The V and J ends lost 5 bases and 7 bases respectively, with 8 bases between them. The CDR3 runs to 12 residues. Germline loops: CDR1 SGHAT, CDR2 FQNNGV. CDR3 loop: CASSINHGELFF. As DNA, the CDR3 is TGTGCCAGCAGCATTAATCACGGGGAGCTGTTTTTT.

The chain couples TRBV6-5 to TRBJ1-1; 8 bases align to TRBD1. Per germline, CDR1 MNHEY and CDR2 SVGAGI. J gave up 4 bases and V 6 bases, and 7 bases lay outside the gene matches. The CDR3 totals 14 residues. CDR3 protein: CASRFDRGGTEAFF. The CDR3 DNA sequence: TGTGCCAGCAGATTTGACAGGGGAGGCACTGAAGCTTTCTTT.

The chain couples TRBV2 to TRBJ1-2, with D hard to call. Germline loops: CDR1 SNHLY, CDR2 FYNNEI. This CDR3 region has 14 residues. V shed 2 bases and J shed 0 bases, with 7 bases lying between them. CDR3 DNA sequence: TGTGCCAGCAGTGAAAATGGGGCTAACTATGGCTACACCTTC. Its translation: CASSENGANYGYTF. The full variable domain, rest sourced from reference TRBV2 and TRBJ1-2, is EPEVTQTPSHQVTQMGQEVILRCVPISNHLYFYWYRQILGQKVEFLVSFYNNEISEKSEIFDDQFSVERPDGSNFTLKIRSTKLEDSAMYFCASSENGANYGYTFGSGTRLTVV.

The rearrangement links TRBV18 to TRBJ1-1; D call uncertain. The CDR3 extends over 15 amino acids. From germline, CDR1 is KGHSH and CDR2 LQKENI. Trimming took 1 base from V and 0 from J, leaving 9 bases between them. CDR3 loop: CASSPRTALNTEAFF. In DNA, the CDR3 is TGTGCCAGCTCACCACGAACAGCTCTGAACACTGAAGCTTTCTTT.

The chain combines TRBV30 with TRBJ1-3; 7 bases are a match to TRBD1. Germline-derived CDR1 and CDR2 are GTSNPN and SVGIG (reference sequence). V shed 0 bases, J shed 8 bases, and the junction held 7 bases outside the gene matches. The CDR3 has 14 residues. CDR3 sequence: CAWSVRGGEDTIYF. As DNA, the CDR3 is TGTGCCTGGAGTGTACGAGGGGGCGAGGACACCATATATTTT.

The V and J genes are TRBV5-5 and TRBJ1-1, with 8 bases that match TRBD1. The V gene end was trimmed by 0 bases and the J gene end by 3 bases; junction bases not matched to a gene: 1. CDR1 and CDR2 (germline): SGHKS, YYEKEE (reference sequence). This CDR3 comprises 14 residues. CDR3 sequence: CASSLGTGYTEAFF. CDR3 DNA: TGTGCCAGCAGCTTGGGGACAGGGTACACTGAAGCTTTCTTT.

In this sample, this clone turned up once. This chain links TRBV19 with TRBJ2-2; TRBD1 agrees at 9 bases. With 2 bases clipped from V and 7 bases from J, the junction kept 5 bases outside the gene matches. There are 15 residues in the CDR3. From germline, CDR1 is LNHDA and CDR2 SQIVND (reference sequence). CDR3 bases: TGTGCCAGTAGTATACTAACAGGGGGCGGCGGGGAGCTGTTTTTT. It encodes CASSILTGGGGELFF.

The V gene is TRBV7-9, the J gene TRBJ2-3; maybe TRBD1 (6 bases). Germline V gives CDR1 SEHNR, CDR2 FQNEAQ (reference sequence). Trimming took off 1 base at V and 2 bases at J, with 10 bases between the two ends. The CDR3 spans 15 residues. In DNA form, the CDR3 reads TGTGCCAGCAGCTTAGACCGGACAGCCACAGATACGCAGTATTTT. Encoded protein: CASSLDRTATDTQYF.

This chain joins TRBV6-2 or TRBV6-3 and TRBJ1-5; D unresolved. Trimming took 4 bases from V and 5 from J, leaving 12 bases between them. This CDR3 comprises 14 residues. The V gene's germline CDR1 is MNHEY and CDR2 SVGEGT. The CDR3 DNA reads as TGTGCCAGCAGTTGGGCTTCGGAGTATCAGCCCCAGCATTTT. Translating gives CASSWASEYQPQHF.

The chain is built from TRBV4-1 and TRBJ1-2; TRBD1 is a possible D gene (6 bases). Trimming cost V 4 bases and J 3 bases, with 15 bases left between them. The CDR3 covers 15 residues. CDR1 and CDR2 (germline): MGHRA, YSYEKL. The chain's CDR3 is CASSPTGGQHYGYTF. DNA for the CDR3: TGCGCCAGCAGCCCAACCGGGGGGCAACACTATGGCTACACCTTC.

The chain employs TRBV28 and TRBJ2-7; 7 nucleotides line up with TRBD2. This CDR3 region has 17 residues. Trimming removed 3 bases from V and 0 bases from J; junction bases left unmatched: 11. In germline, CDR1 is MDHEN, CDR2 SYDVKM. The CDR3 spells CASSFSSLAPSSYEQYF. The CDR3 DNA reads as TGTGCCAGCAGTTTCAGTTCACTAGCGCCTAGCTCCTACGAGCAGTACTTC. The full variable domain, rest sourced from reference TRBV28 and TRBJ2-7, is DVKVTQSSRYLVKRTGEKVFLECVQDMDHENMFWYRQDPGLGLRLIYFSYDVKMKEKGDIPEGYSVSREKKERFSLILESASTNQTSMYLCASSFSSLAPSSYEQYFGPGTRLTVT.

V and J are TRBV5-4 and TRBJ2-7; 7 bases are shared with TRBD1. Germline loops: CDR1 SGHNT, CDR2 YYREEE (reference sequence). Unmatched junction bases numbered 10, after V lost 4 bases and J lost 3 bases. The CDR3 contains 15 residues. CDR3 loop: CASSPQDRSYYEQYF. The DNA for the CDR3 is TGTGCCAGCAGCCCCCAGGACAGGTCATACTACGAGCAGTACTTC.

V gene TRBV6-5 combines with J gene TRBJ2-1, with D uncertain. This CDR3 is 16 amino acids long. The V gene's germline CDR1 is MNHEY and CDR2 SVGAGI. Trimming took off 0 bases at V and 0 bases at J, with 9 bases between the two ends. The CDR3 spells CASSYSRRHSYNEQFF. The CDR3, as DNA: TGTGCCAGCAGTTACTCTCGGCGGCACTCCTACAATGAGCAGTTCTTC.